Listed here are 9 T cell receptor beta chains from one sample, sequenced in a study of T-cell memory formation after mild COVID-19. TCRdb reanalysed the 5' RACE reads using MiXCR and keeps one entry per CDR3 protein. The repertoire holds roughly 410,000 distinct CDR3 sequences, with roughly a quarter as singletons. Sequencing was performed on PBMCs or a T cell subset sorted from them (not recorded which). These receptors originate from an adult woman who had mild COVID-19 (a few samples of this study predate the infection). Cell type and time point are not known.

V usage is TRBV10-3 and J usage is TRBJ2-6, with unresolved D. The CDR3 sequence is 15 residues long. The V end lost 0 bases, the J end lost 2 bases, and 5 bases lay between the germline ends. Germline loops: CDR1 ENHRY, CDR2 SYGVKD. CDR3 amino acids: CAISESGTGANVLTF. The CDR3, as DNA: TGTGCCATCAGTGAGTCAGGGACTGGGGCCAACGTCCTGACTTTC.

This clonotype was seen only a few times. The chain couples TRBV5-1 to TRBJ2-3, with 9 bases identical to TRBD2. The CDR3 length is 17 residues. V trimming: 4 bases; J trimming: 4 bases; junction bases outside the gene matches: 13. Germline V gene data show CDR1 as SGHRS and CDR2 as YFSETQ. The CDR3 DNA reads TGCGCCAGCAGCCGTATACCGGGACTAGCTGGGGCAGATACGCAGTATTTT. Amino acids: CASSRIPGLAGADTQYF. Full variable domain (missing parts from reference TRBV5-1 and TRBJ2-3): KAGVTQTPRYLIKTRGQQVTLSCSPISGHRSVSWYQQTPGQGLQFLFEYFSETQRNKGNFPGRFSGRQFSNSRSEMNVSTLELGDSALYLCASSRIPGLAGADTQYFGPGTRLTVL.

This clonotype was detected only a few times. This rearrangement joins TRBV7-9 to TRBJ2-7; D may be TRBD1 (5 bases). The ends were cut back, 1 base at V and 11 bases at J, with 12 bases in the middle. This CDR3 region has 12 residues. CDR1 SEHNR and CDR2 FQNEAQ come from the germline V gene (reference sequence). The CDR3 sequence: CASSLGQGSEYF. The CDR3 coding sequence is TGTGCCAGCAGCTTAGGGCAGGGTTCTGAGTACTTC.

The chain links TRBV2 to TRBJ1-1; 8 bases match TRBD1. CDR3 length: 13 amino acids. From germline, CDR1 is SNHLY and CDR2 FYNNEI. V trimming: 6 bases; J trimming: 1 base; junction bases outside the gene matches: 1. DNA for the CDR3: TGTGCCAGCAGGACAGGGGCGAACACTGAAGCTTTCTTT. Protein sequence: CASRTGANTEAFF.

This clonotype has only a few counts. This chain connects TRBV4-1 to TRBJ2-1, with 12 bases lining up with TRBD1. Germline V gene lookup returns CDR1 MGHRA and CDR2 YSYEKL. The CDR3 is 16 amino acids. The V and J ends lost 0 bases and 7 bases, in that order; junction bases with no gene match: 4. Written as DNA, the CDR3 is TGCGCCAGCAGCCAAGATCCGGGACAGGGGGCAAATGAGCAGTTCTTC. Its protein is CASSQDPGQGANEQFF.

The CDR3 sequence: CASSAVAGGPLETQYF. CDR3 DNA sequence: TGTGCCAGCAGCGCAGTAGCGGGAGGGCCTCTTGAGACCCAGTACTTC. V and J are TRBV7-3 and TRBJ2-5; 11 nucleotides agree with TRBD2. The CDR3 is 16 residues long. CDR1 is SGHTA, CDR2 FQGTGA, per germline. Trimming took 5 bases from V and 5 from J; bases not matched to a gene: 10.

The chain is built from TRBV12-3 or TRBV12-4 and TRBJ1-1; D is unresolved. This CDR3 has 12 residues. Deletions cut 6 bases from V and 1 base from J, with 6 bases between. In DNA, the CDR3 is TGTGCCAGCAGGGTAACGAACACTGAAGCTTTCTTT. It encodes CASRVTNTEAFF.

This clonotype was detected only a few times. V is TRBV25-1 and J is TRBJ2-2, with D uncertain. The CDR3 contains 12 residues. CDR1 and CDR2 from the germline V gene are MGHDK and SYGVNS. V dropped 7 bases and J dropped 4 bases, with 7 bases sitting between them. Here the CDR3 reads CASTTPTGELFF. For the CDR3, the DNA is TGTGCCAGCACTACCCCCACCGGGGAGCTGTTTTTT.

This clonotype was seen a handful of times. The chain links TRBV5-1 to TRBJ1-2; 7 nucleotides align to TRBD1. Germline V gene sequence: CDR1 SGHRS, CDR2 YFSETQ. V lost 4 bases, J lost 8 bases, and 11 bases stayed unmatched. The CDR3 runs 14 residues. CDR3 sequence: CASSKDRLVGGYTF. CDR3 nucleotide sequence: TGCGCCAGCAGCAAGGACAGGCTGGTAGGGGGCTACACCTTC.